One and the same sample provided the 2 T cell receptor beta chains below, sequenced in a study of blood T cells in healthy people across ages. For the second PCR, which ran for roughly 7 to 11 cycles, a sample-barcoded 5' primer and a J-beta primer mix were used. TCRdb itself ran the 5' RACE reads through MiXCR, one entry per CDR3 protein. Of 650,000 to 1,000,000 distinct CDR3 sequences listed, about 37% are singletons. Sequencing used blood. The receptors come from a man aged 18-30 years in good health.

The rearrangement uses TRBV20-1 and TRBJ1-4, with D hard to call. Germline CDR1 DFQATT, CDR2 SNEGSKA (reference sequence). Between the trimmed V and J ends, which lost 1 base and 8 bases, there was a span of 11 bases. The CDR3 covers 13 residues. CDR3 region: CSARGLQKEKLFF. CDR3 nucleotide sequence: TGCAGTGCTAGAGGCCTACAGAAGGAAAAACTGTTTTTT.

This clonotype was counted a few times. This chain uses TRBV12-3 or TRBV12-4 with TRBJ1-2, with D perhaps TRBD1 (5 bases). CDR3 length: 15 amino acids. The V end lost 1 base, the J end lost 3 bases, and 12 bases lay between the germline ends. The DNA of the CDR3 is TGTGCCAGCAGTTTAGGGGGGGTAGGGGACTATGGCTACACCTTC. It specifies CASSLGGVGDYGYTF.